This passage covers 13 T cell receptor beta chains from one sample sequenced in a study of memory CD4+ T cells and cytomegalovirus serostatus (dated by TCRdb to the late 2010s). Single viable CD3+CD4+CD8-CD45RO+ cells were sorted as memory CD4+ T cells on a FACSAria II. Receptor libraries were prepared by the immunoSEQ multiplex PCR assay. In its TCRdb copy, this immuneACCESS table keeps in-frame sequences only and misses some clones. Where compared with another copy, unresolved V genes explain less than half of these, and the others have no known cause. The sample records about 39,000 clones, about three quarters of which are singletons. The ten largest clones capture 0.75% to 0.9% of the sample. Sequencing used memory CD4+ T cells from blood. The receptor source for this set is an adult in good health and CMV-seronegative.

The chain links TRBV5-5 to TRBJ2-7; D ambiguous. The CDR3 totals 15 residues. Trimming left V 0 bases short and J 3 bases short, with 13 bases between. The germline CDR1 and CDR2 sequences are SGHKS and YYEKEE (reference sequence). The CDR3 DNA reads TGTGCCAGCAGCTTGGCCCCTACTGAGCGCTACGAGCAGTACTTC. Its translation is CASSLAPTERYEQYF.

The CDR3 sequence is CASSFDGYSNQPQHF. CDR3 sequence (DNA): TGTGCCAGCAGCTTCGATGGGTATAGCAATCAGCCCCAGCATTTT. This chain links TRBV5-5 with TRBJ1-5; D is uncertain. The V gene lost 2 bases and the J gene lost 0 bases, with 9 bases spanning the gap. The CDR3 has 15 amino acids. The germline V gene encodes CDR1 SGHKS and CDR2 YYEKEE (reference sequence). The whole variable domain, remainder taken from reference TRBV5-5 and TRBJ1-5, is DAGVTQSPTHLIKTRGQQVTLRCSPISGHKSVSWYQQVLGQGPQFIFQYYEKEERGRGNFPDRFSARQFPNYSSELNVNALLLGDSALYLCASSFDGYSNQPQHFGDGTRLSIL.

This CDR3 is CASSYSISGYGYTF. CDR3 DNA: TGTGCCAGCAGTTACTCGATCAGCGGATATGGCTACACCTTC. J is TRBJ1-2 and V is TRBV6-5, with no clear D. Germline V lookup: CDR1 MNHEY, CDR2 SVGAGI. There are 14 residues in the CDR3. V lost 0 bases to trimming and J lost 5 bases, with 10 bases between them.

This chain joins TRBV11-2 and TRBJ1-2; no definite D call. The CDR3 is made up of 13 amino acids. CDR1 is SGHAT and CDR2 is FQNNGV in the germline V gene. Trimming took off 6 bases at V and 2 bases at J, with 10 bases between the two ends. CDR3: CASSGRQNYGYTF. The CDR3 DNA sequence: TGTGCCAGCAGTGGGCGGCAGAACTATGGCTACACCTTC.

The chain carries TRBV5-8 and TRBJ1-4; D gene uncertain. CDR3 length: 15 amino acids. Trimming stripped 6 bases from V and 7 bases from J, with 19 bases between. In germline, CDR1 is SGHTS, CDR2 YDEGEE. The CDR3 region has the DNA TGTGCCAGCACCCTCCAAGTAAGGAGGAGTGAAAAACTGTTTTTT. Translation gives CASTLQVRRSEKLFF.

The V and J genes are TRBV18 and TRBJ2-2; D gene ambiguous. Per the germline V gene, CDR1 is KGHSH and CDR2 is LQKENI. V was trimmed by 3 bases and J by 4 bases, leaving 12 bases between them. The CDR3 consists of 15 residues. The CDR3 reads CASSPNRSSTGELFF. CDR3 sequence (DNA): TGTGCCAGCTCACCGAACCGATCCAGCACCGGGGAGCTGTTTTTT. Based on the CDR3 plus reference TRBV18 and TRBJ2-2, the full variable domain is NAGVMQNPRHLVRRRGQEARLRCSPMKGHSHVYWYRQLPEEGLKFMVYLQKENIIDESGMPKERFSAEFPKEGPSILRIQQVVRGDSAAYFCASSPNRSSTGELFFGEGSRLTVL.

V and J are TRBV6-4 and TRBJ2-1, with a possible D match to TRBD2 (6 bases). The germline CDR1 and CDR2 sequences are MRHNA and SNTAGT. The V end was cut by 2 bases, the J end by 6 bases, with 20 bases between. The CDR3 runs to 17 residues. CDR3 in amino acids: CASSDAPLVGGSNEQFF. For the CDR3, the DNA is TGTGCCAGCAGTGACGCCCCTTTGGTTGGGGGGAGCAATGAGCAGTTCTTC.

The gene calls are TRBV5-6 and TRBJ2-3, with 7 bases aligning to TRBD2. The CDR3 consists of 16 residues. J was trimmed by 1 base and V by 3 bases; bases with no gene match: 8. Germline-derived CDR1 and CDR2 are SGHDT and YYEEEE. The CDR3 is CASSSTGTTRTDTQYF. The CDR3 DNA is TGTGCCAGCAGCTCGACCGGGACTACCCGCACAGATACGCAGTATTTT.

The rearrangement links TRBV6-1 to TRBJ2-3, with D possibly TRBD2 on 6 matching bases. Germline CDR1 and CDR2: MNHNS and SASEGT. The CDR3 has 11 residues. V was shortened by 8 bases and J by 5 bases, with 8 bases between the two germline ends. The CDR3 sequence: CASLTRDTQYF. The CDR3 DNA sequence: TGTGCCAGCCTGACTAGAGATACGCAGTATTTT.

Regarding this clone: This specimen includes other DNA sequences encoding the same CDR3. The chain links TRBV30 to TRBJ2-3; D is unresolved. CDR3 length: 12 residues. Germline CDR1 reads GTSNPN; CDR2 reads SVGIG (reference sequence). Trimming took off 2 bases at V and 2 bases at J, with 5 bases between the two ends. Here the CDR3 reads CAWSPPTDTQYF. The DNA for the CDR3 is TGTGCCTGGAGTCCGCCCACAGATACGCAGTATTTT. Supplemented by reference TRBV30 and TRBJ2-3, the full variable domain reads SQTIHQWPATLVQPVGSPLSLECTVEGTSNPNLYWYRQAAGRGLQLLFYSVGIGQISSEVPQNLSASRPQDRQFILSSKKLLLSDSGFYLCAWSPPTDTQYFGPGTRLTVL.

The chain is built from TRBV5-1 and TRBJ2-3; maybe TRBD2 (6 bases). V lost 4 bases, J lost 2 bases, and 11 bases lay in between. CDR1 and CDR2 from the germline V gene are SGHRS and YFSETQ. CDR3 length: 14 residues. The CDR3, as DNA: TGCGCCAGCAGCGAGGGACTTTCCACAGATACGCAGTATTTT. As protein: CASSEGLSTDTQYF.

The chain links TRBV11-2 to TRBJ2-7, with TRBD1 matching 7 bases. The V segment lost 1 base and the J segment 4 bases; nucleotides outside the gene matches: 7. The germline gives CDR1 SGHAT, CDR2 FQNNGV. CDR3 length equals 15 residues. The CDR3 nucleotides read TGTGCCAGCAGCTTAGGGGCAGGGGGATCTTACGAGCAGTACTTC. Its protein is CASSLGAGGSYEQYF. Combining the CDR3 with reference TRBV11-2 and TRBJ2-7 gives the whole variable domain EAGVAQSPRYKIIEKRQSVAFWCNPISGHATLYWYQQILGQGPKLLIQFQNNGVVDDSQLPKDRFSAERLKGVDSTLKIQPAKLEDSAVYLCASSLGAGGSYEQYFGPGTRLTVT.

The gene calls are TRBV11-2 and TRBJ1-5; D not certain. Germline CDR1 and CDR2: SGHAT and FQNNGV. The CDR3 loop spans 15 amino acids. V lost 1 base to trimming and J lost 0 bases, with 7 bases between them. The CDR3 is CASSLGAVSNQPQHF. The CDR3 nucleotides read TGTGCCAGCAGCTTAGGGGCAGTTAGCAATCAGCCCCAGCATTTT.